These T cell receptor beta chains were read from a single sample in a study of shared clonotypes between healthy human individuals. The assay was immunoSEQ multiplex PCR, and TCRdb's table has in-frame clones only and misses some. The profile covers approximately 2.1 million clones, with just over 90% appearing a single time and 0.39% taken by the ten largest. The specimen was naive CD4+ T cells from PBMCs. Receptors originate from a man between 18 and 35 years old in good health. Some clones in this sample may be carry-over from other donors' samples. Each CDR3 is given with its conserved first and last residue. The order of the fields is clone size, J gene, D gene, V gene, CDR3 protein, CDR3 DNA. D genes are given only for firm matches. Clone size appears in some rows only: once, few, many, or a class for an expanded clone.

clone_size: NA
j_call: TRBJ2-7
d_call: NA
v_call: TRBV6-1
cdr3_aa: CASREGAAYEQYF
cdr3_nt: TGTGCCAGCAGGGAGGGGGCAGCTTACGAGCAGTACTTC

clone_size: NA
j_call: TRBJ1-2
d_call: NA
v_call: TRBV6-6
cdr3_aa: CASSYGEGGEDGYTF
cdr3_nt: TGTGCCAGCAGTTATGGCGAGGGCGGGGAAGATGGCTACACCTTC

clone_size: NA
j_call: TRBJ2-2
d_call: NA
v_call: TRBV2
cdr3_aa: CASRTTARTGELFF
cdr3_nt: TGTGCCAGCAGGACGACAGCAAGAACCGGGGAGCTGTTTTTT

clone_size: NA
j_call: TRBJ2-7
d_call: NA
v_call: TRBV5-1
cdr3_aa: CASSLAGDSYEQYF
cdr3_nt: TGCGCCAGCAGCTTGGCCGGCGATTCCTACGAGCAGTACTTC

clone_size: once
j_call: TRBJ2-7
d_call: NA
v_call: TRBV15
cdr3_aa: CATSRGGDATYEQYF
cdr3_nt: TGTGCCACCAGCAGAGGGGGGGACGCAACCTACGAGCAGTACTTC

clone_size: NA
j_call: TRBJ2-5
d_call: NA
v_call: TRBV29-1
cdr3_aa: CSVEFQTPQETQYF
cdr3_nt: TGCAGCGTTGAATTCCAAACCCCCCAAGAGACCCAGTACTTC

clone_size: NA
j_call: TRBJ2-5
d_call: TRBD1
v_call: TRBV5-1
cdr3_aa: CASSLGQGDWKTQYF
cdr3_nt: TGCGCCAGCAGCTTGGGACAGGGTGATTGGAAGACCCAGTACTTC

clone_size: NA
j_call: TRBJ2-7
d_call: TRBD2
v_call: TRBV7-4
cdr3_aa: CASSPPSGVSYEQYF
cdr3_nt: TGTGCCAGCAGCCCACCTAGCGGGGTCTCCTACGAGCAGTACTTC

clone_size: NA
j_call: TRBJ2-3
d_call: TRBD1
v_call: TRBV7-2
cdr3_aa: CASSLAARGPDTQYF
cdr3_nt: TGTGCCAGCAGCTTAGCAGCCAGGGGGCCAGATACGCAGTATTTT

clone_size: NA
j_call: TRBJ2-3
d_call: NA
v_call: TRBV30
cdr3_aa: CAGGGPGTDTQYF
cdr3_nt: TGTGCCGGGGGAGGCCCCGGCACAGATACGCAGTATTTT

clone_size: NA
j_call: TRBJ2-2
d_call: NA
v_call: TRBV7-2
cdr3_aa: CASSANKIAGELFF
cdr3_nt: TGTGCCAGCAGCGCAAACAAGATTGCCGGGGAGCTGTTTTTT

clone_size: NA
j_call: TRBJ1-2
d_call: NA
v_call: TRBV21-1
cdr3_aa: CASSKASLRRHGYTF
cdr3_nt: TGTGCCAGCAGCAAAGCCTCTCTGCGGAGGCATGGCTACACCTTC

clone_size: NA
j_call: TRBJ2-5
d_call: NA
v_call: TRBV29-1
cdr3_aa: CSVGLVLTETQYF
cdr3_nt: TGCAGCGTTGGACTGGTGTTAACGGAGACCCAGTACTTC

clone_size: NA
j_call: TRBJ2-7
d_call: NA
v_call: TRBV9
cdr3_aa: CASSVGVGDYEQYF
cdr3_nt: TGTGCCAGCAGCGTAGGTGTAGGGGACTACGAGCAGTACTTC

clone_size: NA
j_call: TRBJ1-2
d_call: NA
v_call: TRBV5-8
cdr3_aa: CASSFFRTSANYGYTF
cdr3_nt: TGTGCCAGCAGCTTTTTTCGGACCAGCGCTAACTATGGCTACACCTTC

clone_size: NA
j_call: TRBJ2-1
d_call: NA
v_call: TRBV29-1
cdr3_aa: CSVSSTGRVPYNEQFF
cdr3_nt: TGCAGCGTTTCCTCGACAGGGAGGGTCCCTTACAATGAGCAGTTCTTC

clone_size: once
j_call: TRBJ2-2
d_call: NA
v_call: TRBV7-2
cdr3_aa: CASSLATSRTGELFF
cdr3_nt: TGTGCCAGCAGCCTTGCCACTAGTCGGACCGGGGAGCTGTTTTTT

clone_size: NA
j_call: TRBJ2-7
d_call: NA
v_call: TRBV4-1
cdr3_aa: CASSQDGYRVGSYEQYF
cdr3_nt: TGCGCCAGCAGCCAAGATGGTTACAGGGTAGGCTCCTACGAGCAGTACTTC

clone_size: NA
j_call: TRBJ2-7
d_call: TRBD2
v_call: TRBV5-1
cdr3_aa: CASSLGSGATYEQYF
cdr3_nt: TGCGCCAGCAGCTTGGGTAGCGGGGCGACCTACGAGCAGTACTTC

clone_size: NA
j_call: TRBJ1-2
d_call: NA
v_call: TRBV10-3
cdr3_aa: CAISEFEEGGYTF
cdr3_nt: TGTGCCATCAGTGAGTTTGAGGAGGGAGGCTACACCTTC

clone_size: few
j_call: TRBJ2-5
d_call: NA
v_call: TRBV5-1
cdr3_aa: CASSHVGPKETQYF
cdr3_nt: TGCGCCAGCAGCCACGTTGGCCCGAAAGAGACCCAGTACTTC

clone_size: NA
j_call: TRBJ1-5
d_call: NA
v_call: TRBV6-1
cdr3_aa: CASSSQVSNQPQHF
cdr3_nt: TGTGCCAGCAGTTCCCAGGTTAGCAATCAGCCCCAGCATTTT

clone_size: NA
j_call: TRBJ2-4
d_call: NA
v_call: TRBV11-2
cdr3_aa: CASSSGDIQYF
cdr3_nt: TGTGCCAGCAGCTCAGGGGACATTCAGTACTTC

clone_size: NA
j_call: TRBJ1-2
d_call: NA
v_call: TRBV19
cdr3_aa: CASSIGGTTNYGYTF
cdr3_nt: TGTGCCAGTAGTATAGGAGGGACAACTAACTATGGCTACACCTTC

clone_size: NA
j_call: TRBJ1-3
d_call: NA
v_call: TRBV25-1
cdr3_aa: CASSTLEIAGNTIYF
cdr3_nt: TGTGCCAGCTCGACATTAGAGATAGCTGGAAACACCATATATTTT

clone_size: NA
j_call: TRBJ2-7
d_call: TRBD1
v_call: TRBV7-9
cdr3_aa: CASSVPGQKGYEQYF
cdr3_nt: TGTGCCAGCAGCGTACCGGGACAGAAGGGTTACGAGCAGTACTTC

clone_size: NA
j_call: TRBJ1-2
d_call: NA
v_call: TRBV5-6
cdr3_aa: CASSFRTGLASYDAF
cdr3_nt: TGTGCCAGCAGCTTCCGGACCGGTCTGGCCAGCTATGACGCCTTC